These 11 T cell receptor beta chains were all obtained from the same sample, sequenced in a study of patients and donors after allogeneic stem cell transplantation. Each CDR3 protein gets one entry after TCRdb re-called the RT-PCR reads with MiXCR. Of 200,000 to 250,000 distinct CDR3 sequences listed, over 12% are singletons. The specimen sequenced was blood, either unsorted or a sorted T cell fraction (not recorded which). All receptors come from a human donor who was either an allogeneic HSCT recipient or a stem cell or donor lymphocyte infusion donor (not recorded which). It is not recorded whose cells these are; they may come from a transplant donor.

This rearrangement joins TRBV20-1 to TRBJ1-1, with D unresolved. Deletions cut 4 bases from V and 12 bases from J, with 15 bases between. The CDR3 has 11 residues. Looked up from germline, CDR1 is DFQATT and CDR2 is SNEGSKA (reference sequence). In DNA, the CDR3 is TGCAGTGCTAAAAGGACTCTAACGTCTTTCTTT. Protein product: CSAKRTLTSFF.

This clonotype was counted a few times. The J gene is TRBJ2-7, the V gene TRBV24-1; 10 bases match TRBD2. Germline V gene data show CDR1 as KGHDR and CDR2 as SFDVKD. The CDR3 has 16 amino acids. V was clipped by 3 bases and J by 2 bases; unmatched bases: 6. The CDR3 protein is CATSDPTSGKPYEQYF. CDR3 sequence (DNA): TGTGCCACCAGTGATCCAACTAGCGGGAAACCCTACGAGCAGTACTTC.

The rearrangement joins TRBV24-1 to TRBJ2-3; 10 nucleotides match TRBD1. CDR1 is KGHDR, CDR2 SFDVKD, per germline. Unmatched junction bases numbered 12, after V lost 2 bases and J lost 5 bases. The CDR3 is made up of 18 amino acids. The DNA of the CDR3 is TGTGCCACCAGTGATTGGGGGGCCGGGACAGGGGTTGGAGATACGCAGTATTTT. Amino acid sequence: CATSDWGAGTGVGDTQYF.

V and J are TRBV6-5 and TRBJ2-4; D is perhaps TRBD1 (6 bases). Germline assignment: CDR1 MNHEY and CDR2 SVGAGI. V shed 3 bases and J shed 5 bases, with 26 bases lying between them. CDR3 size: 19 residues. CDR3 residues: CASSYDRQGPTRAQNIQYF. The CDR3 DNA is TGTGCCAGCAGTTATGATAGGCAGGGGCCTACCCGTGCCCAAAACATTCAGTACTTC.

At least ten counts were recorded for this clonotype. The chain links TRBV5-1 to TRBJ1-1; 7 bases line up with TRBD1. Germline-derived CDR1 and CDR2 are SGHRS and YFSETQ. V lost 4 bases and J lost 0; bases outside the gene matches: 6. CDR3 length: 15 amino acids. The CDR3 sequence: CASSGPGQLNTEAFF. CDR3 in DNA: TGCGCCAGCAGCGGCCCGGGACAGTTGAACACTGAAGCTTTCTTT.

The J gene is TRBJ2-5, the V gene TRBV20-1; 10 nucleotides line up with TRBD2. After removal of 0 bases from V and 4 bases from J, the junction contained 8 bases not matched to a gene. Germline lookup yields CDR1 DFQATT and CDR2 SNEGSKA (reference sequence). CDR3 length: 16 amino acids. The CDR3 sequence: CSARDPSSGGGETQYF. The CDR3 nucleotides are TGCAGTGCTAGAGATCCGTCTAGCGGGGGAGGAGAGACCCAGTACTTC.

This clonotype was detected only a few times. The chain combines TRBV20-1 with TRBJ2-3, with D tentatively TRBD2 (6 bases). Per the germline V gene, CDR1 is DFQATT and CDR2 is SNEGSKA (reference sequence). CDR3 length: 18 residues. V lost 6 bases, J lost 6 bases, and 31 bases lay in between. CDR3 in DNA: TGCAGTGCGTTTTCACCCTTACTAGGCGGGATTTTGAAGGATACGCAGTATTTT. This translates into CSAFSPLLGGILKDTQYF.

The chain links TRBV2 to TRBJ2-2, with D unclear. The CDR3 has 15 amino acids. The V gene lost 9 bases and the J gene lost 4 bases, with 18 bases spanning the gap. The germline CDR1 and CDR2 sequences are SNHLY and FYNNEI. The CDR3 DNA reads TGTGCCAGGGGGTTCGACACCGTAGGCACCGGGGAGCTGTTTTTT. This translates into CARGFDTVGTGELFF.

The rearrangement links TRBV27 to TRBJ2-1; D uncertain. Trimming cost V 3 bases and J 10 bases, with 16 bases left between them. The CDR3 length is 14 residues. CDR1 and CDR2 (germline): MNHEY, SMNVEV (reference sequence). This CDR3 reads CASSFLPTVGEQFF. The CDR3 DNA sequence: TGTGCCAGCAGTTTCCTGCCTACGGTGGGGGAGCAGTTCTTC.

This chain links TRBV27 with TRBJ2-3, with unresolved D. The CDR3 extends over 15 amino acids. Germline lookup yields CDR1 MNHEY and CDR2 SMNVEV (reference sequence). Trimming shortened V by 1 base and J by 4 bases, and 12 bases separated the two germline ends. This chain's CDR3 is CASSLLASRPDTQYF. CDR3 DNA: TGTGCCAGCAGTTTATTGGCCTCAAGGCCAGATACGCAGTATTTT.

This clonotype turned up a few times. J is TRBJ1-1 and V is TRBV2; D remains ambiguous. V lost 4 bases and J lost 0, with 6 bases in between. This CDR3 has 13 amino acids. CDR1 is SNHLY and CDR2 is FYNNEI in the germline V gene. This CDR3 is CASSGPLNTEAFF. DNA for the CDR3: TGTGCCAGCAGTGGACCGCTGAACACTGAAGCTTTCTTT.